This is a list of T cell receptor beta chains from one sample in a study of T cell responses to AZD1222 COVID-19 vaccine. Profiled with immunoSEQ multiplex PCR; TCRdb holds only in-frame clones, not every one. This table has 160,000 or so clones, 90% to 95% appearing once. Sequencing used peripheral blood, obtained on day 0 of MenACWY control vaccination. The receptors come from an adult in good health. CDR3s include the opening cysteine and the closing phenylalanine or tryptophan. A D gene is named only where the DNA matches it firmly. Not every row has a clone size; where given, it reads once, few, many or a size class.

abundance,v_gene,j_gene,d_gene,CDR3nt,CDR3aa
once,TRBV7-3,TRBJ1-1,NA,TGTGCCAGCAGCGCCGCCTGGAACACTGAAGCTTTCTTT,CASSAAWNTEAFF
NA,TRBV19,TRBJ2-1,TRBD1,TGTGCCAGTACCCGGGACAGGGGGCTTGGTGAGCAGTTCTTC,CASTRDRGLGEQFF
NA,TRBV6-6,TRBJ2-2,TRBD1,TGTGCCAGCAGGAACAGGGGCGGGGAGCTGTTTTTT,CASRNRGGELFF
NA,TRBV14,TRBJ2-2,NA,TGTGCCAGCAGCCCCTGGAATGTGGGAACCCCGAACACCGGGGAGCTGTTTTTT,CASSPWNVGTPNTGELFF
once,TRBV28,TRBJ1-5,TRBD1,TGTGCCAGCAGTGATTCAGGGGGCTGGCAGCCCCAGCATTTT,CASSDSGGWQPQHF
NA,TRBV7-6,TRBJ2-7,TRBD1,TGTGCCAGCAGCTTAAGGGACAGGGGGACCTACGAGCAGTACTTC,CASSLRDRGTYEQYF
NA,TRBV18,TRBJ2-7,NA,TGTGCCAGCTCACCTGGCAGCTCCTACGAGCAGTACTTC,CASSPGSSYEQYF
NA,TRBV18,TRBJ1-2,NA,TGTGCCAGCTCACCGGGGGGCGGTGACTATGGCTACACCTTC,CASSPGGGDYGYTF
NA,TRBV18,TRBJ1-1,NA,TGTGCCAGCTCACCGGCGGCGGGTGAAGCTTTCTTT,CASSPAAGEAFF
NA,TRBV7-3,TRBJ2-1,TRBD1,TGTGCCAGCAGCTTAAAAGCAGGGGGCTTATACAATGAGCAGTTCTTC,CASSLKAGGLYNEQFF
NA,TRBV5-4,TRBJ2-5,NA,TGTGCCAGCAGCGTGACCGGGACGCAAGAGACCCAGTACTTC,CASSVTGTQETQYF
NA,TRBV28,TRBJ1-4,TRBD1,TGTGCCAGCAGCCTGGACAGGAGGGACGAAAAACTGTTTTTT,CASSLDRRDEKLFF
NA,TRBV6-4,TRBJ1-3,NA,TGTGCCAGCATCGACGGTAGTACAGTTAGCTCTGGAAACACCATATATTTT,CASIDGSTVSSGNTIYF
NA,TRBV24-1,TRBJ1-5,NA,TGTGCCACCGGGGCGGGGGTGGCGGATCAGCCCCAGCATTTT,CATGAGVADQPQHF